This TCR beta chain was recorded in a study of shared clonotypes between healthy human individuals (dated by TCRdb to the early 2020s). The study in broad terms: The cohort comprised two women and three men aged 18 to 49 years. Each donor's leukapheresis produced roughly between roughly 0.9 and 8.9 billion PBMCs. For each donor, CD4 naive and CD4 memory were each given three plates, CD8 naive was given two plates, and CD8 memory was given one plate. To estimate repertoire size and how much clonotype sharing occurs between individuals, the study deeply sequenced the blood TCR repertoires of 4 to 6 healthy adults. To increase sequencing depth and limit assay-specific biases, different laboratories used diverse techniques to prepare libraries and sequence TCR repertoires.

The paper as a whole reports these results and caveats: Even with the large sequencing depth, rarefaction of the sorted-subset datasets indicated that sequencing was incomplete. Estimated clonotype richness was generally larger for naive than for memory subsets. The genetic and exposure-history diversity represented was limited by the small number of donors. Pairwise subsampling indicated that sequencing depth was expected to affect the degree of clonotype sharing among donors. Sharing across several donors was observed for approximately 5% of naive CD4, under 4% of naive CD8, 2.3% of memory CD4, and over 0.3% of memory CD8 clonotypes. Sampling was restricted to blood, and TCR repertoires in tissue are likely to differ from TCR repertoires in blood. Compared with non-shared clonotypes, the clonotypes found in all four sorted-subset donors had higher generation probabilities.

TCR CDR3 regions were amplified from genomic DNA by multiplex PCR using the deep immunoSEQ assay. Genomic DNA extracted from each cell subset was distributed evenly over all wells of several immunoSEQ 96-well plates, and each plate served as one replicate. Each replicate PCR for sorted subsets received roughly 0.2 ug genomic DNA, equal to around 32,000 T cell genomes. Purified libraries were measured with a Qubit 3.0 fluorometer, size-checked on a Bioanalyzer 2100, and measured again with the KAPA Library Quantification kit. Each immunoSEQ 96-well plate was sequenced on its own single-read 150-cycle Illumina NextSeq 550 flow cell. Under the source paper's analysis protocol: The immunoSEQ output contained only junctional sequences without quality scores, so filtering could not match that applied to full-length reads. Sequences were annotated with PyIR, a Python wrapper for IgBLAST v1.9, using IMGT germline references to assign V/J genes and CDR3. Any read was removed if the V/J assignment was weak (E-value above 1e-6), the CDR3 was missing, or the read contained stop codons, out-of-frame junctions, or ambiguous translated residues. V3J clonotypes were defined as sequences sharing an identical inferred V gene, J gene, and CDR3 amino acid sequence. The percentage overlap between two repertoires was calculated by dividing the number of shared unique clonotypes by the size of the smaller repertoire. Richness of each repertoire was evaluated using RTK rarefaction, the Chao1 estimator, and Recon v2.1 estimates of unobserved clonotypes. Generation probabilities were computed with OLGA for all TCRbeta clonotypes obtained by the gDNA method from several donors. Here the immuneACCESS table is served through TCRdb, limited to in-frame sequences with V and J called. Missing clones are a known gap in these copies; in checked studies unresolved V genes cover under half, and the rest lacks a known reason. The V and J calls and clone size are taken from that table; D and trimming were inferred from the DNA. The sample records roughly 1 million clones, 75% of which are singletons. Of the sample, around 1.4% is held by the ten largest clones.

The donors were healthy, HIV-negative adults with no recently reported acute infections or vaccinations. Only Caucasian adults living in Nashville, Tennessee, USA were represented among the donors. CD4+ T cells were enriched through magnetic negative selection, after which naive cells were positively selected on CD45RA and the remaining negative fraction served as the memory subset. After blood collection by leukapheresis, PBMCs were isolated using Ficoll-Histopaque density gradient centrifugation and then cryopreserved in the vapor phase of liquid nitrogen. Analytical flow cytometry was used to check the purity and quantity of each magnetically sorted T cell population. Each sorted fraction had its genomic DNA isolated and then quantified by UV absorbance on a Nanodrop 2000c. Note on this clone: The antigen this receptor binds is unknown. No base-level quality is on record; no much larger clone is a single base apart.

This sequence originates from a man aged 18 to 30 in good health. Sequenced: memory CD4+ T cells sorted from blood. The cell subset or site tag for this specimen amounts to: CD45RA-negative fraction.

The CDR3 is CASKKQENYGYTF. The DNA is as follows: TGCGCCAGTAAGAAACAGGAGAACTATGGCTACACCTTC. The chain joins TRBV5-1 to TRBJ1-2, with a tentative D gene TRBD1 over 5 matching bases. V was cut back by 8 bases and J by 2 bases, leaving a gap of 13 bases between them. The CDR3 measures 13 amino acids from cysteine to phenylalanine. Only CDR3 DNA is held: 39 bases, read in frame from base 1. Per the germline V gene, SGHRS is the CDR1 and YFSETQ is the CDR2.